One and the same sample provided the 10 T cell receptor beta chains below, sequenced in a study of CD8 T cells in ankylosing spondylitis. Study-wide findings and caveats: Blood of patients with ankylosing spondylitis appeared to be characterized by a TCR beta motif of eight highly homologous variants.

The antigens for these receptors are not known. TCRdb redid the calling of the 5' RACE reads with MiXCR, one entry per CDR3 protein. The profile shows some 700,000 distinct CDR3 sequences, roughly 19% of them singletons. The specimen sequenced was blood, either unsorted or a sorted T cell fraction (not recorded which). These receptors came from a male donor with ankylosing spondylitis.

J is TRBJ2-4 and V is TRBV14; no definite D call. V was shortened by 3 bases and J by 1 base, with 10 bases between the two germline ends. This CDR3 spans 15 amino acids. Germline V gene lookup returns CDR1 SGHDN and CDR2 FVKESK. The CDR3 here is CASSQNTLAKNIQYF. Here the CDR3 DNA reads TGTGCCAGCAGCCAGAATACGTTGGCCAAAAACATTCAGTACTTC. Supplemented by reference TRBV14 and TRBJ2-4, the full variable domain reads EAGVTQFPSHSVIEKGQTVTLRCDPISGHDNLYWYRRVMGKEIKFLLHFVKESKQDESGMPNNRFLAERTGGTYSTLKVQPAELEDSGVYFCASSQNTLAKNIQYFGAGTRLSVL.

This rearrangement joins TRBV5-1 to TRBJ2-3; D is uncertain. V lost 0 bases to trimming and J lost 0 bases, with 5 bases between them. Germline CDR1 is SGHRS and CDR2 is YFSETQ. This CDR3 has 14 amino acids. Here the CDR3 reads CASSLEPSTDTQYF. The CDR3 coding sequence is TGCGCCAGCAGCTTGGAACCCAGCACAGATACGCAGTATTTT.

This chain uses TRBV12-3 or TRBV12-4 with TRBJ2-5; 10 bases are a match to TRBD1. CDR3 length: 14 amino acids. The J segment lost 4 bases and the V segment lost 5 bases, leaving 4 bases of the junction unmatched. CDR3 sequence reads: CASSEDRGRETQYF. CDR3 sequence (DNA): TGTGCCAGCAGTGAAGACAGGGGGCGAGAGACCCAGTACTTC.

This clonotype was recorded a few times. The V gene is TRBV6-1, the J gene TRBJ1-5; weak D call: TRBD1 (6 bases). V was clipped by 6 bases and J by 2 bases, with 23 bases between them. CDR3 length: 18 amino acids. Per the germline V gene, CDR1 is MNHNS and CDR2 is SASEGT. The CDR3 DNA reads as TGTGCCAGCAGCCCGGGGCAGGGGAAGAGGGTCGGCAATCAGCCCCAGCATTTT. Translation gives CASSPGQGKRVGNQPQHF.

This clonotype was counted a few times. The gene calls are TRBV4-3 and TRBJ2-4; the D gene is possibly TRBD1 (5 bases). Germline V gene data show CDR1 as LGHNA and CDR2 as YSLEER. V was pared by 2 bases and J by 8 bases, with 19 bases between. This CDR3 comprises 16 residues. The CDR3 region has the DNA TGCGCCAGCAGCCAAACCTCTTTTAGGGGTGGTGACATTCAGTACTTC. Its translation: CASSQTSFRGGDIQYF.

V gene TRBV12-3 or TRBV12-4 combines with J gene TRBJ2-7, with D tentatively TRBD1 or TRBD2 (6 bases each). V was shortened by 3 bases and J by 6 bases, with 15 bases between the two germline ends. The CDR3 is made up of 14 amino acids. The CDR3 loop reads CASSFSRGGLEQYF. CDR3 in DNA: TGTGCCAGCAGTTTTTCCAGGGGAGGCCTCGAGCAGTACTTC.

This clonotype has just a few counts. This sequence joins TRBV7-6 and TRBJ1-3; TRBD1 matches at 7 bases. J lost 1 base, V lost 5 bases, and 8 bases had no gene match. The CDR3 is 16 residues long. Germline loops: CDR1 SGHVS, CDR2 FNYEAQ. DNA of the CDR3: TGTGCCAGCAGCATGTACAGGGGTGGGTCTGGAAACACCATATATTTT. This encodes CASSMYRGGSGNTIYF.

This clonotype was counted only a few times. The rearrangement uses TRBV4-1 and TRBJ1-2, with 10 bases that match TRBD1. Germline V gene lookup returns CDR1 MGHRA and CDR2 YSYEKL. The CDR3 is made up of 16 amino acids. V dropped 3 bases and J dropped 6; count of bases not matched to a gene: 10. CDR3 bases: TGCGCCAGCAGCCAGGAACCAGGAGACAGGGGGCATGGCTACACCTTC. Amino acids: CASSQEPGDRGHGYTF.

This clonotype was seen at least ten times. The CDR3 DNA reads as TGTGCCAGCAGCTTAGCACTTAACTCCTACAATGAGCAGTTCTTC. Translation: CASSLALNSYNEQFF. The gene calls are TRBV11-2 and TRBJ2-1; D not resolved. Trimming left V 1 base short and J 0 bases short, with 7 bases between. The CDR3 is 15 residues long. The V gene's germline CDR1 is SGHAT and CDR2 FQNNGV.

This clonotype was recorded a few times. The chain links TRBV5-1 to TRBJ2-1; 7 bases align to TRBD2. Trimming took 4 bases from V and 2 from J; bases not matched to a gene: 9. Germline V gene lookup returns CDR1 SGHRS and CDR2 YFSETQ. The CDR3 spans 16 residues. The CDR3 nucleotides read TGCGCCAGCAGCCCGGGGCCCAGCGGGGCCTACAATGAGCAGTTCTTC. Residues: CASSPGPSGAYNEQFF.